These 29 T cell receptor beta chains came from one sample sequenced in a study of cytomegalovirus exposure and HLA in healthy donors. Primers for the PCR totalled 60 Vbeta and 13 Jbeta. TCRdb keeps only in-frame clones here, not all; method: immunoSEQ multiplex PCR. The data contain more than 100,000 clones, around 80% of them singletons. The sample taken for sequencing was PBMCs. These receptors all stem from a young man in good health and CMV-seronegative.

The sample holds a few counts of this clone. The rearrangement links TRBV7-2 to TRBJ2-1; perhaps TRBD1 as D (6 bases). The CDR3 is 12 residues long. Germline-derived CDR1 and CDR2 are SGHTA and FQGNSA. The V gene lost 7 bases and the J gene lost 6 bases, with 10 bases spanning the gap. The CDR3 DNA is TGTGCCAGCACGGGGACACCCAATGAGCAGTTCTTC. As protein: CASTGTPNEQFF.

The CDR3 here is CASSQDSYGYTF. The CDR3 DNA reads as TGTGCCAGCAGTCAAGACAGCTATGGCTACACCTTC. The chain carries TRBV6-5 and TRBJ1-2; TRBD1 might be the D (5 bases). Looked up from germline, CDR1 is MNHEY and CDR2 is SVGAGI. Trimming took 5 bases from V and 4 from J, leaving 8 bases between them. CDR3 length: 12 residues.

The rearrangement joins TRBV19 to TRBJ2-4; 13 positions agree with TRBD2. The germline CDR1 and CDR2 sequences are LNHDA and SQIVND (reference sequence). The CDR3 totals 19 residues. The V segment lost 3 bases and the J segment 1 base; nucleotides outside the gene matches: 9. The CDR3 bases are TGTGCCAGTAGTATTGCACTAGCGGGGGGGCAAGGGGCCAAAAACATTCAGTACTTC. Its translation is CASSIALAGGQGAKNIQYF. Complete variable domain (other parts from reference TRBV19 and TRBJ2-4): DGGITQSPKYLFRKEGQNVTLSCEQNLNHDAMYWYRQDPGQGLRLIYYSQIVNDFQKGDIAEGYSVSREKKESFPLTVTSAQKNPTAFYLCASSIALAGGQGAKNIQYFGAGTRLSVL.

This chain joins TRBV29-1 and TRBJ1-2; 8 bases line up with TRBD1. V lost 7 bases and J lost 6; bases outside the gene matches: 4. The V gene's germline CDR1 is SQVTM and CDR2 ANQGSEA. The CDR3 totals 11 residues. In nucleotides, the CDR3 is TGCAGCGCCACGGACAGGGATGGCTACACCTTC. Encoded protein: CSATDRDGYTF. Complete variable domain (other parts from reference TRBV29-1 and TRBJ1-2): SAVISQKPSRDICQRGTSLTIQCQVDSQVTMMFWYRQQPGQSLTLIATANQGSEATYESGFVIDKFPISRPNLTFSTLTVSNMSPEDSSIYLCSATDRDGYTFGSGTRLTVV.

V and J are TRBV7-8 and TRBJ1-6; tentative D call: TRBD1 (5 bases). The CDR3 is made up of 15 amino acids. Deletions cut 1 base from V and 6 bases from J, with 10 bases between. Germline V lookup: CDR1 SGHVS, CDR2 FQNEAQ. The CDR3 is CASSLVKQVNSPLHF. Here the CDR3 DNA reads TGTGCCAGCAGCTTAGTTAAACAGGTTAATTCACCCCTCCACTTT.

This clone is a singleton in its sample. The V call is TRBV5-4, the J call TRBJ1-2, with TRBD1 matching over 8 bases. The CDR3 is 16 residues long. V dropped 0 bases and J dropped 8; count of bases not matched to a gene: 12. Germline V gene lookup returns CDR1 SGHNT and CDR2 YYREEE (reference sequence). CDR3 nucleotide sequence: TGTGCCAGCAGCTTGGAGGTCCGGGACAGGAGCAACGGCTACACCTTC. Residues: CASSLEVRDRSNGYTF.

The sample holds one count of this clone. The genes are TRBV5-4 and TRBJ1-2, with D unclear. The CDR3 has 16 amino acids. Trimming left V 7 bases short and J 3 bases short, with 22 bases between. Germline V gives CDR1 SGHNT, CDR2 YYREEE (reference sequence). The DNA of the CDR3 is TGTGCCAGCGGCCCTGGGAGCGAAGGGAGGGACTATGGCTACACCTTC. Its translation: CASGPGSEGRDYGYTF.

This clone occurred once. The CDR3 sequence: CASSPGLAGSPTQYF. In DNA, the CDR3 is TGTGCCAGCTCACCCGGACTAGCGGGGAGTCCGACCCAGTACTTC. The chain links TRBV18 to TRBJ2-5, with 12 positions matching TRBD2. Germline V lookup: CDR1 KGHSH, CDR2 LQKENI. The CDR3 is 15 residues long. V dropped 3 bases and J dropped 7; count of bases not matched to a gene: 6.

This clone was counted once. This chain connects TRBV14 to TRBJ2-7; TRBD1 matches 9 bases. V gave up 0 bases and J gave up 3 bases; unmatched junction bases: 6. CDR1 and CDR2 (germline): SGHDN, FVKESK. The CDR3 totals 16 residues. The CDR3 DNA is TGTGCCAGCAGCCAAGAATGGGGGACAGGGCTCTACGAGCAGTACTTC. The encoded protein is CASSQEWGTGLYEQYF. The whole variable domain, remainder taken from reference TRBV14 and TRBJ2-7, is EAGVTQFPSHSVIEKGQTVTLRCDPISGHDNLYWYRRVMGKEIKFLLHFVKESKQDESGMPNNRFLAERTGGTYSTLKVQPAELEDSGVYFCASSQEWGTGLYEQYFGPGTRLTVT.

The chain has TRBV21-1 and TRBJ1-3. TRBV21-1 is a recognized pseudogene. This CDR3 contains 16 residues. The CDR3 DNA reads TGTGCCAGCAGCAAAGAAGGGGGGGAGAATGGAAACACCATATATTTT. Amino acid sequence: CASSKEGGENGNTIYF.

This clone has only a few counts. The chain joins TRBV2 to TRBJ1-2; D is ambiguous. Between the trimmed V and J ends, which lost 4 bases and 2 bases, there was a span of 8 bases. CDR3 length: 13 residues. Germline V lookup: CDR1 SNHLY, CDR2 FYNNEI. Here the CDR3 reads CASSAGKNYGYTF. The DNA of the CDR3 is TGTGCCAGCAGTGCCGGGAAGAACTATGGCTACACCTTC.

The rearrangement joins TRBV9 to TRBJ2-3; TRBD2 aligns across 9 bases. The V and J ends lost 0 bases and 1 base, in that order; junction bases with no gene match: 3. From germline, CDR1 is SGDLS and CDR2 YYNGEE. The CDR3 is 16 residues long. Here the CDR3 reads CASSVGAGGRTDTQYF. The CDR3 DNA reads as TGTGCCAGCAGCGTAGGAGCGGGGGGCCGCACAGATACGCAGTATTTT.

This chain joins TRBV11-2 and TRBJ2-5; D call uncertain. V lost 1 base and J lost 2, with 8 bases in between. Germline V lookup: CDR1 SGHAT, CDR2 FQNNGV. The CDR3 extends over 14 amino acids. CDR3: CASSLVGLQETQYF. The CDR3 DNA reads TGTGCCAGCAGCTTAGTTGGTCTACAAGAGACCCAGTACTTC.

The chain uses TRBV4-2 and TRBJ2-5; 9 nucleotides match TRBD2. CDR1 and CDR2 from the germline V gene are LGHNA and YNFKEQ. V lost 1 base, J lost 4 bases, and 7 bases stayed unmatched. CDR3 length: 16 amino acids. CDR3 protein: CASSQAGRGGAETQYF. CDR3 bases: TGTGCCAGCAGCCAAGCTGGGCGGGGGGGTGCAGAGACCCAGTACTTC.

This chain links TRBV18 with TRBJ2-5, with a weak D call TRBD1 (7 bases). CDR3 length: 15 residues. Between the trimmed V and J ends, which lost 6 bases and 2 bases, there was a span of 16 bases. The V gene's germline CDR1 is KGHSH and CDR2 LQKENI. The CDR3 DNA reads TGTGCCAGCTCCCCTACGACAGGGACTCAAGAGACCCAGTACTTC. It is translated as CASSPTTGTQETQYF.

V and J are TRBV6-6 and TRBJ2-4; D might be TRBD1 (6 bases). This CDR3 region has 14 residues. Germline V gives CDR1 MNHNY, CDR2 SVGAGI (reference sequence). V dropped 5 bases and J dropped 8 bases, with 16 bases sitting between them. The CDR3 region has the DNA TGTGCCAGCAGTCTACAAGTCAGGGGAGACATTCAGTACTTC. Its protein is CASSLQVRGDIQYF.

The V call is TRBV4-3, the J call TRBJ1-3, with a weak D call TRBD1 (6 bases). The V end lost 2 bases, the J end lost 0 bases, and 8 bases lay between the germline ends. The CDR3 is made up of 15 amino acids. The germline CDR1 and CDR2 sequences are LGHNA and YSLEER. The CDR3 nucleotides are TGCGCCAGCAGCCAACGAGGGGGCTCTGGAAACACCATATATTTT. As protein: CASSQRGGSGNTIYF.

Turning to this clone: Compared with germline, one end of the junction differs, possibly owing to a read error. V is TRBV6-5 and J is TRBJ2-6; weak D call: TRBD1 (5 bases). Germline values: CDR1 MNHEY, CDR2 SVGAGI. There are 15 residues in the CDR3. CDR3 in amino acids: CASRSPSSGANGLTF. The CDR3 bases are TGTGCCAGCAGGTCTCCGAGCTCTGGGGCCAACGGCCTGACTTTC.

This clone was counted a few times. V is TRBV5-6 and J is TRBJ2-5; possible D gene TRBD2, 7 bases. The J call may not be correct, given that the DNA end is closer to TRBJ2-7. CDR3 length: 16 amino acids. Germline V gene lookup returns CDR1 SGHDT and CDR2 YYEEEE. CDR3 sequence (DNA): TGTGCCAGCAGCTCCCGAGGGGGGGCAGGGCGGGCCGAGCAGTACTTC. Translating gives CASSSRGGAGRAEQYF.

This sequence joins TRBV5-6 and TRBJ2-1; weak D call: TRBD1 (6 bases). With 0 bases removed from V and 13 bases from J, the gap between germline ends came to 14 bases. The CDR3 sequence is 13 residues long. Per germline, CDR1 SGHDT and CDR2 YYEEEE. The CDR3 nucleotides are TGTGCCAGCAGCTTGGTGGTGGCAGGGGCACAGTTCTTC. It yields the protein CASSLVVAGAQFF.

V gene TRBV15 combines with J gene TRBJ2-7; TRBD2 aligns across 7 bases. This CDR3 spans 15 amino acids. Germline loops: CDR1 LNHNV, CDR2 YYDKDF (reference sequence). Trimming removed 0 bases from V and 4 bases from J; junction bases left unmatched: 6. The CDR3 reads CATSREPGGSYEQYF. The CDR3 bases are TGTGCCACCAGCAGAGAGCCGGGGGGTTCGTACGAGCAGTACTTC.

CDR3: CASSPGTPRETQYF. The CDR3, as DNA: TGCGCCAGCAGCCCGGGTACGCCACGAGAGACCCAGTACTTC. The chain links TRBV5-1 to TRBJ2-5; no clear D gene. V was cut by 4 bases and J by 4 bases, with 14 bases left in between. Looked up from germline, CDR1 is SGHRS and CDR2 is YFSETQ. The CDR3 loop spans 14 amino acids.

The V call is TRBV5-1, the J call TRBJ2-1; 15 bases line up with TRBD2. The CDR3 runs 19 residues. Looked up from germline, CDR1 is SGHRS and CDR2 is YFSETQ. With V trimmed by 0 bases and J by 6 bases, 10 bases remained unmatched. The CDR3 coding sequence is TGCGCCAGCAGCTTGGCCAGGACTAGCGGGGGGGTAATAGTCAATGAGCAGTTCTTC. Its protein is CASSLARTSGGVIVNEQFF. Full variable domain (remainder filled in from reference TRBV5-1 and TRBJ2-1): KAGVTQTPRYLIKTRGQQVTLSCSPISGHRSVSWYQQTPGQGLQFLFEYFSETQRNKGNFPGRFSGRQFSNSRSEMNVSTLELGDSALYLCASSLARTSGGVIVNEQFFGPGTRLTVL.

The CDR3 DNA reads as TGTGCCAGTACCGCCCGGAGAGGGGGCTCCCGGACTGAAGCTTTCTTT. Amino acids: CASTARRGGSRTEAFF. The chain is built from TRBV19 and TRBJ1-1; the match to TRBD1 covers 7 bases. This CDR3 is 16 amino acids long. Germline V lookup: CDR1 LNHDA, CDR2 SQIVND (reference sequence). V shed 7 bases, J shed 5 bases, and the junction held 16 bases outside the gene matches.

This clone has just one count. Written as DNA, the CDR3 is TGCGCCAGCAGCCCTCAACCCGACAGGGGAGGATCACCCCTCCACTTT. It translates to CASSPQPDRGGSPLHF. The chain combines TRBV5-1 with TRBJ1-6; 8 bases line up with TRBD1. The CDR3 length is 16 residues. Germline V lookup: CDR1 SGHRS, CDR2 YFSETQ. V lost 4 bases to trimming and J lost 10 bases; unmatched junction nucleotides: 13.

The CDR3, as DNA: TGTGCCAGCAGGTTCGGAAAAGGGGCGAATGAAAAACTGTTTTTT. Protein product: CASRFGKGANEKLFF. The chain couples TRBV2 to TRBJ1-4, with a tentative D call TRBD1 (5 bases). V lost 6 bases and J 5 bases, leaving 16 bases between the germline ends. The germline CDR1 and CDR2 sequences are SNHLY and FYNNEI. The CDR3 consists of 15 residues. Full variable domain (missing parts from reference TRBV2 and TRBJ1-4): EPEVTQTPSHQVTQMGQEVILRCVPISNHLYFYWYRQILGQKVEFLVSFYNNEISEKSEIFDDQFSVERPDGSNFTLKIRSTKLEDSAMYFCASRFGKGANEKLFFGSGTQLSVL.

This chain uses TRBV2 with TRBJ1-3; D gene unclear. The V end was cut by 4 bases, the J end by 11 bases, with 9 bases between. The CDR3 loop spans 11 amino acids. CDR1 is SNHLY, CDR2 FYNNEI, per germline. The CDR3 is CASSVEGAIYF. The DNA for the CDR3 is TGTGCCAGCAGTGTCGAGGGCGCCATATATTTT.

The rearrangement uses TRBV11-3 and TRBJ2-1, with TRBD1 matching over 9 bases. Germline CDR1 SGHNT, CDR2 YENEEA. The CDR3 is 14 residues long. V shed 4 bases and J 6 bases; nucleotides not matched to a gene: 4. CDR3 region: CASSSGQGTNEQFF. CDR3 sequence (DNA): TGTGCCAGCAGCTCGGGACAGGGAACCAATGAGCAGTTCTTC.

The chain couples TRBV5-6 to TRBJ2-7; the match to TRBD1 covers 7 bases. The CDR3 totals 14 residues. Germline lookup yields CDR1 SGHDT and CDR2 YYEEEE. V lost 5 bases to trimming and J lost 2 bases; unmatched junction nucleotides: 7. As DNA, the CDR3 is TGTGCCAGCAGTTTACGACAGGGTCCCTACGAGCAGTACTTC. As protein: CASSLRQGPYEQYF.